This note documents a single TCR beta chain sequence. This clone was counted a few times. Its antigen specificity is not known. No base-level quality is on record; no much larger clone is a single base apart. The data belong to a study of T cell responses to AZD1222 COVID-19 vaccine (dated by TCRdb to the early 2020s). General notes on the study: AZD1222 recipients whose second dose came at about 4 weeks and those whose second dose came at about 12 weeks were combined into one group, since spike-specific TCR depth and breadth did not differ between the two schedules. TCR sequencing covered fewer than 250 trial participants: 207 given two doses of AZD1222 and around 25 given two doses of MenACWY control vaccine. Enrollment into the trials was organized by age into subgroups of 18-55, 56-69 and 70-plus years, and those subgroups contained roughly 150, 30 and 60 TCR-sequenced participants, respectively.

The CDR3 regions of human TCRbeta chains were subjected to immunosequencing. As for the authors' bioinformatics: Repertoire TCRs were checked for matches against a reference library of SARS-CoV-2-specific TCRs that had been generated using the MIRA antigen-specificity platform. Breadth was defined as the fraction of unique TCRs that were SARS-CoV-2-associated, and depth was defined as the fraction of total T cells that were SARS-CoV-2-associated. Using the MIRA data, every spike-specific TCR was mapped to the spike region that the TCR reacted to and assigned to either a CD4 or a CD8 class. Log10-transformed breadth and depth values were compared by one-way ANOVA with Sidak's multiple comparisons tests. TCRdb re-hosts the immuneACCESS table, in-frame sequences only. Its copies lack some clones; in the studies checked, an unresolved V gene accounts for under half of them, and the cause for the rest is not known. The DNA gave D and trimming, while V, J and clone size come from that table. For this sample there are about 140,000 clones; approximately 88% appear just once. The ten biggest clones cover roughly 4.3% of the sample.

Interpreted using the paper, the time point label stands for: baseline before first vaccination. Vaccinee samples came from UK trials COV001 and COV002, including a single-blind randomized controlled phase 2/3 trial of AZD1222 (ChAdOx1 nCoV-19) in healthy adults. For TCRbeta chain sequencing, PBMC samples were collected from trial participants at day 0 and at day 28 after the second dose. Deletion took 9 bases off V and 5 bases off J, with a span of 20 bases between the germline ends. Via the germline V gene, CDR1 is MDHEN and CDR2 SYDVKM. Taken from cysteine to phenylalanine, the CDR3 has 15 residues. Left in the record is the CDR3 DNA by itself, 45 bases read in frame from the first base. Study-wide findings and limitations: Because no day 14 peak-response samples were available, the repertoires could be characterized only after the peak T cell response. The 56-69-year group was small, and its depth increase did not reach significance, likely because of low power. The vaccine-associated CD4 TCRs covered the entire spike protein, and the dominant responses fell in regions 160-218 and 743-854. Participants were mostly white British and included more females than males, and it was suggested by the authors that clonal diversity may have been underestimated. Reportedly, almost half of the unique spike-specific TCRs recognized epitopes lying outside the regions that are mutated in the B.1.351 and B.1.1.7 variants. After two AZD1222 doses, spike-specific TCR breadth and depth were significantly higher than at day 0 and than in MenACWY recipients. Conclusions about previously exposed vaccinees were limited because only six or seven AZD1222 recipients were SARS-CoV-2 seropositive at baseline.

Sample: peripheral blood, taken on day 0 of AZD1222 vaccination. The sequence came from an adult in good health. Recombination joined TRBV28 with TRBJ1-5; TRBD1 is possibly the D segment (5 matching bases). DNA sequence: TGTGCCAGTAGAAGGGGAGACGGACGCTATCAGCCCCAGCATTTT. Translated, it gives CASRRGDGRYQPQHF.